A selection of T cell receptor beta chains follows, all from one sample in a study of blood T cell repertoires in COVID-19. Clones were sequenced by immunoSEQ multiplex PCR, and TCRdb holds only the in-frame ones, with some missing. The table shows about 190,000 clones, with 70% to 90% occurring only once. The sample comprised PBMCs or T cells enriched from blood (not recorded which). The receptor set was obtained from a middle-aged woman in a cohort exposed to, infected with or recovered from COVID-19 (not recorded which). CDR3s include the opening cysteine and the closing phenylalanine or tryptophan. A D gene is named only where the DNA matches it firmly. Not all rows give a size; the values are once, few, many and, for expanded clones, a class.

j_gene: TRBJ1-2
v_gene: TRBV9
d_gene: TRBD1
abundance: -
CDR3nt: TGTGCCAGCAGCATAGGACAGGGGAATCCTTATGGCTACACCTTC
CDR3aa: CASSIGQGNPYGYTF

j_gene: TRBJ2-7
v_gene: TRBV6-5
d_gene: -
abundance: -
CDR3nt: TGTGCCAGCAGTTACGCCCCTGACTCCTCCTACGAGCAGTACTTC
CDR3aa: CASSYAPDSSYEQYF

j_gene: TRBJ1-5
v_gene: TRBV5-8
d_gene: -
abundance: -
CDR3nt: TGTGCCAGCAGCCCAGAACAGGGAGTGAGGAATCAGCCCCAGCATTTT
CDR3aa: CASSPEQGVRNQPQHF

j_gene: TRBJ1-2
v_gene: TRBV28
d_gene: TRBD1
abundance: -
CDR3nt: TGTGCCAGCACCGACAGGGGGGAATATGGCTACACCTTC
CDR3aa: CASTDRGEYGYTF

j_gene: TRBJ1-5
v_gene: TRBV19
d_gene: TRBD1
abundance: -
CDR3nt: TGTGCCAGTAGTTTACAAGGGACAGGGCACAATCAGCCCCAGCATTTT
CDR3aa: CASSLQGTGHNQPQHF

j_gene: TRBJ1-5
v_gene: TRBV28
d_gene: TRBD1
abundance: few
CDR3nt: TGTGCCAGCAGATCGGGACAGGGTGAGAATCAGCCCCAGCATTTT
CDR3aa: CASRSGQGENQPQHF

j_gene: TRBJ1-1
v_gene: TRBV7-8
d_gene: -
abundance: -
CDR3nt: TGTGCCAGCAGCAAATCGTCAGGTTCCACTGAAGCTTTCTTT
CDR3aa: CASSKSSGSTEAFF

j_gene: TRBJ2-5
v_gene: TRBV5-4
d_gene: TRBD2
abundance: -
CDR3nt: TGTGCCAGCAGCTTGGAGCGGGGCCAAGAGACCCAGTACTTC
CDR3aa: CASSLERGQETQYF

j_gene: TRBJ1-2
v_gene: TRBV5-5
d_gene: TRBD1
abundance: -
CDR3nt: TGTGCCAGCAGCTTGGCTGGACAGGCTCGTTTTAACTATGGCTACACCTTC
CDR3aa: CASSLAGQARFNYGYTF

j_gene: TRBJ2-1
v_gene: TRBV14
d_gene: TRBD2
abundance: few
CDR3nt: TGTGCCAGCAGCCAAGATGGGGCTAGCGGGAGGTACTACAATGAGCAGTTCTTC
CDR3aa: CASSQDGASGRYYNEQFF

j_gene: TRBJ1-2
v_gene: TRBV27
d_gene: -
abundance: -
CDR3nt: TGTGCCAGCAGTTTCGGAGGGAAGAAGTATGGCTACACCTTC
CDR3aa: CASSFGGKKYGYTF

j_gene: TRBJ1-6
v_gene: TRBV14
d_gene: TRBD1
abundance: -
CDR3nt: TGTGCCAGCAGCCAAGATCTAGGGGGCGATTCACCCCTCCACTTT
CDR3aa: CASSQDLGGDSPLHF

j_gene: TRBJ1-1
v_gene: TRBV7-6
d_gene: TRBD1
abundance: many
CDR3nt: TGTGCCAGCAGCTTAGTTCGGACAGGGACTGACACTGAAGCTTTCTTT
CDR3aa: CASSLVRTGTDTEAFF

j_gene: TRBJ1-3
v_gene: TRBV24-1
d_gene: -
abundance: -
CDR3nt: TGTGCCACCAGTGATCCGGGATCGAACACCATATATTTT
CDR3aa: CATSDPGSNTIYF

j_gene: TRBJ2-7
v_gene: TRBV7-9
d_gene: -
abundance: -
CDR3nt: TGTGCCAGCAGCTTAGGCAGGGACGAGCAGTACTTC
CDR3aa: CASSLGRDEQYF

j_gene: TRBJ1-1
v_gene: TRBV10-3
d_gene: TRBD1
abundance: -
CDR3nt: TGTGCCATCACCAGGACAGGGGCGGGCACTGAAGCTTTCTTT
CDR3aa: CAITRTGAGTEAFF

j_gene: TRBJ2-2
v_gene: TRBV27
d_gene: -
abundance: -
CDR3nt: TGTGCCAGCAGTTTGTATCCAGGAGGGGAGCTGTTTTTT
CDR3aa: CASSLYPGGELFF

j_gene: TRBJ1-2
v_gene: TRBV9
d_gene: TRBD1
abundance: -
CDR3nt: TGTGCCAGCAGCGCGGGACAGACCCACTATGGCTACACCTTC
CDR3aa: CASSAGQTHYGYTF

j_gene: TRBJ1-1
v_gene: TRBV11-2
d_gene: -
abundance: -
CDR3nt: TGTGCCAGCAGCTTGAATTGGGGCAGGGGAGACACTGAAGCTTTCTTT
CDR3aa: CASSLNWGRGDTEAFF

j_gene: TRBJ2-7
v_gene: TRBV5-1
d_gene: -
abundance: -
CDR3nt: TGCGCCAGCAGCTCGAGCGCAGGGGTGGGCCCCTCCTACGAGCAGTACTTC
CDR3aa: CASSSSAGVGPSYEQYF

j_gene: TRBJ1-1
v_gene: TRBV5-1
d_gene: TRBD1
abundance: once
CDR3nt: TGCGCCAGCAGCCCCCAGGGGGATCTATGGAACACTGAAGCTTTCTTT
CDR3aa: CASSPQGDLWNTEAFF

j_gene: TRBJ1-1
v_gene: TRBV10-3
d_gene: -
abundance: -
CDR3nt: TGTGCCATCAACCAGGGTGGCACTGAAGCTTTCTTT
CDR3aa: CAINQGGTEAFF

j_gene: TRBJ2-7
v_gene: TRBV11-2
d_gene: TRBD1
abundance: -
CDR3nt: TGTGCCAGCAGCCCCCGGGACAGGGGCTACGAGCAGTACTTC
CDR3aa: CASSPRDRGYEQYF

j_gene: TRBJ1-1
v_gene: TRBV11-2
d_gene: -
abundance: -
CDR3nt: TGTGCCAGCAGCTTATTCGGGGACACTGAAGCTTTCTTT
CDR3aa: CASSLFGDTEAFF

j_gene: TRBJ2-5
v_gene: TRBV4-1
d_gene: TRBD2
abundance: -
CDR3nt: TGCGCCAGCAGCCCTGGAGCTAGCGGGGTCCAAGAGACCCAGTACTTC
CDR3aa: CASSPGASGVQETQYF

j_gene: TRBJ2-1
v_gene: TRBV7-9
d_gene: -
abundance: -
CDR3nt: TGTGCCAGCAGCCCCCCCGGGATACTCTCCTACAATGAGCAGTTCTTC
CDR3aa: CASSPPGILSYNEQFF

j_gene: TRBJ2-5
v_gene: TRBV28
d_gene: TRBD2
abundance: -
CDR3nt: TGTGCCAGCAGTTTATTGACTGGGGGACTAGCGGAACAAGAGACCCAGTACTTC
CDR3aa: CASSLLTGGLAEQETQYF

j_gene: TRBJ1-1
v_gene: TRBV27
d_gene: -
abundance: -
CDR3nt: TGTGCCAGCAGTTTATCGCCTGGGGCCAACACTGAAGCTTTCTTT
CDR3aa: CASSLSPGANTEAFF

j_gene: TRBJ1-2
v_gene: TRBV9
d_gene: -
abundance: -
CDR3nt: TGTGCCAGCAGCGTAGACCCTTGGGGGGGGAACTATGGCTACACCTTC
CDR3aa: CASSVDPWGGNYGYTF

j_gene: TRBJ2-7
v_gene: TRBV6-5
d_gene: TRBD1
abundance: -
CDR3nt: TGTGCCAGCAGTTCCGGGGACAGGGGGTCCTACGAGCAGTACTTC
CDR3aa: CASSSGDRGSYEQYF

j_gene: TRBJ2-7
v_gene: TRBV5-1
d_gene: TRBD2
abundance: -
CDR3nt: TGCGCCAGCAGCTTGGCCATGACTAGCGCCTCCTACGAGCAGTACTTC
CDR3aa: CASSLAMTSASYEQYF

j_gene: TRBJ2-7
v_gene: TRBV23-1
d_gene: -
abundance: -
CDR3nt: TGCGCCAGCAGTCAATCAGGCAGGGCCCGGTTACTCGAGCAGTACTTC
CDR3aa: CASSQSGRARLLEQYF

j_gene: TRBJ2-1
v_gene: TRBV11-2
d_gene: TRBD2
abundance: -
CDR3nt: TGTGCCAGCAGCTTGGGGTGGGATAGCGGGAGGGACTACGGGCAGTTCTTC
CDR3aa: CASSLGWDSGRDYGQFF

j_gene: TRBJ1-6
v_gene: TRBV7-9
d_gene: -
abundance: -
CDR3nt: TGTGCCAGCAGCCCTAGTGGCAGGGCGAGCTCACCCCTCCACTTT
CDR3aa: CASSPSGRASSPLHF

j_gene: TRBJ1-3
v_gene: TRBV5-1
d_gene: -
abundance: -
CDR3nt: TGCGCCAGCAGCTTGGGGCTCGGAAACACCATATATTTT
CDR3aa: CASSLGLGNTIYF

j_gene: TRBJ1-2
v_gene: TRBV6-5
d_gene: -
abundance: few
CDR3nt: TGTGCCAGCGGAGCTTTAGGGGATGGCTACACCTTC
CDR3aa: CASGALGDGYTF

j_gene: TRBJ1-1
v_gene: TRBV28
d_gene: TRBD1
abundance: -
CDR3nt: TGTGCCACCGACTGGGACAGGGGAACTAATCCCACTGAAGCTTTCTTT
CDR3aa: CATDWDRGTNPTEAFF

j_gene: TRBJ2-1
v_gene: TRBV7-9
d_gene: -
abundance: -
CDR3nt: TGTGCCAGCAGGGGATGGGCGGGTGAGCAGTTCTTC
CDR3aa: CASRGWAGEQFF

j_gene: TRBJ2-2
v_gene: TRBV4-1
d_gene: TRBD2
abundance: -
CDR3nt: TGCGCCAGCAGTAACAGCGGGGGGGCCGGGGAGCTGTTTTTT
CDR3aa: CASSNSGGAGELFF

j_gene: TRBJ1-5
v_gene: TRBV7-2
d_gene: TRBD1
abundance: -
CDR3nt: TGTGCCAGCAGCCTAGACATCGGGACAGAGGGCAATCAGCCCCAGCATTTT
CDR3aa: CASSLDIGTEGNQPQHF

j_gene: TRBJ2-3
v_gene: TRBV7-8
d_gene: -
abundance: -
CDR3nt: TGTGCCAGCAGCCCAGGGGACTACGACACAGATACGCAGTATTTT
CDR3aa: CASSPGDYDTDTQYF

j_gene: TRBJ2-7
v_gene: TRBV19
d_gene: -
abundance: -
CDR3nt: TGTGCCAGTAGTAAAGGGGGGGGCGCCAACGAGCAGTACTTC
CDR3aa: CASSKGGGANEQYF

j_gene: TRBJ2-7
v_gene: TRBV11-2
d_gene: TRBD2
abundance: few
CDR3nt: TGTGCCAGCAGCTTAGAGGGACTAGCGGGATGGGACGAGCAGTACTTC
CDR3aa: CASSLEGLAGWDEQYF

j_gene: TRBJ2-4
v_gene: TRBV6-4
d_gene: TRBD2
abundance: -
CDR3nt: TGTGCCAGCAGTGACTCTACGGGGGGTGACATTCAGTACTTC
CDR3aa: CASSDSTGGDIQYF

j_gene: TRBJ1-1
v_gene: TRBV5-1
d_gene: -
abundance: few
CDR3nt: TGCGCCAGCAGCTTGCGGGGGAACACTGAAGCTTTCTTT
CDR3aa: CASSLRGNTEAFF

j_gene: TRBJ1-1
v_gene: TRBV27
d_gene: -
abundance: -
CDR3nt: TGTGCCAGCAGTAGCATACAGGGATCTAACACTGAAGCTTTCTTT
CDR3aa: CASSSIQGSNTEAFF

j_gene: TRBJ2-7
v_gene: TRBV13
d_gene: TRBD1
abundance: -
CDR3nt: TGTGCCAGCAGCTTAGGAGGGACAGGGTACGAGCAGTACTTC
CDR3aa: CASSLGGTGYEQYF

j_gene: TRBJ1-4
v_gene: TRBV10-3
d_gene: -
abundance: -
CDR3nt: TGTGCCATCAGTGAAAGGACAGTGACAACTAATGAAAAACTGTTTTTT
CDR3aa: CAISERTVTTNEKLFF

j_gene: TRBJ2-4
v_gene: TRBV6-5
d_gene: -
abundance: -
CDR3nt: TGTGCCAGCAGTTACTTTAATGGCAACATTCAGTACTTC
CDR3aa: CASSYFNGNIQYF

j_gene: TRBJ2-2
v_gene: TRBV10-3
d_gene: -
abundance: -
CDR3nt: TGTGCCATCAGGGCAGGCGTATCGAACACCGGGGAGCTGTTTTTT
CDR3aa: CAIRAGVSNTGELFF

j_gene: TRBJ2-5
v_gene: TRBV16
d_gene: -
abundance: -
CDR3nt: TGTGCCAGCAGCCTCCTACAGTTCGGGAGTGTAGAGACCCAGTACTTC
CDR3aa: CASSLLQFGSVETQYF

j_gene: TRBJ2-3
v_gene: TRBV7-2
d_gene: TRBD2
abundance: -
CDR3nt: TGTGCCAGCAGCGACACCGGGACTAGCGGAGATACGCAGTATTTT
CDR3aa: CASSDTGTSGDTQYF

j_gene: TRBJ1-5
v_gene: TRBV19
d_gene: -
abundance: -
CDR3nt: TGTGCCAGTAGTATAGAGCGGGGAGGGGAACAGCCCCAGCATTTT
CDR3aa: CASSIERGGEQPQHF

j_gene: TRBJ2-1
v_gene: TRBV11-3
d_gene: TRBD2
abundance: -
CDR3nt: TGTGCCAGCAGCCTTAATTTGGCTAGCGGGCAGTTCTTC
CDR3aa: CASSLNLASGQFF